The 29 T cell receptor beta chains listed next were all sequenced from one sample in a study of cytomegalovirus exposure and HLA in healthy donors. PCR employed 60 Vbeta and 13 Jbeta primers. The table came from immunoSEQ multiplex PCR; TCRdb's copy has only in-frame clones and leaves some out. Of 150,000 to 200,000 clones in the sample, around three quarters were seen once. Sequencing was performed on PBMCs. These receptors originate from a man in his forties in good health and CMV-seropositive.

V usage is TRBV29-1 and J usage is TRBJ1-2; possibly TRBD1 for D (5 bases). V was shortened by 3 bases and J by 3 bases, with 11 bases between the two germline ends. Germline loops: CDR1 SQVTM, CDR2 ANQGSEA. The CDR3 has 13 residues. The CDR3, as DNA: TGCAGCGTTGAGGACGGACAAGACTATGGCTACACCTTC. Protein product: CSVEDGQDYGYTF.

This chain connects TRBV7-2 to TRBJ1-6; TRBD1 matches at 11 bases. The CDR3 runs 15 residues. J lost 8 bases, V lost 5 bases, and 5 bases had no gene match. From germline, CDR1 is SGHTA and CDR2 FQGNSA. The CDR3 here is CASSEWTGGYSPLHF. CDR3 DNA: TGTGCCAGCAGCGAATGGACAGGGGGCTATTCACCCCTCCACTTT.

The chain couples TRBV9 to TRBJ2-6; D gene unclear. The V gene lost 2 bases and the J gene lost 3 bases, with 9 bases spanning the gap. The germline V gene has CDR1 SGDLS and CDR2 YYNGEE. CDR3 length equals 15 residues. CDR3: CASSVLTGGANVLTF. DNA for the CDR3: TGTGCCAGCAGCGTCCTCACGGGTGGGGCCAACGTCCTGACTTTC.

The chain carries TRBV5-1 and TRBJ2-1; TRBD2 aligns across 15 bases. J lost 3 bases, V lost 4 bases, and 5 bases had no gene match. The CDR3 is 17 residues long. CDR1 SGHRS and CDR2 YFSETQ come from the germline V gene. This CDR3 reads CASSRGLAGGVYNEQFF. The CDR3 DNA reads TGCGCCAGCAGCCGGGGACTAGCGGGGGGAGTCTACAATGAGCAGTTCTTC.

This chain joins TRBV7-2 and TRBJ1-1; perhaps TRBD1 as D (5 bases). V gave up 1 base and J gave up 3 bases, with 6 bases separating them. The CDR3 covers 13 residues. The germline CDR1 and CDR2 sequences are SGHTA and FQGNSA. This CDR3 is CASSLGQHTEAFF. In DNA form, the CDR3 reads TGTGCCAGCAGCTTAGGACAGCACACTGAAGCTTTCTTT. Full variable domain (remainder filled in from reference TRBV7-2 and TRBJ1-1): GAGVSQSPSNKVTEKGKDVELRCDPISGHTALYWYRQSLGQGLEFLIYFQGNSAPDKSGLPSDRFSAERTGGSVSTLTIQRTQQEDSAVYLCASSLGQHTEAFFGQGTRLTVV.

The chain employs TRBV6-6 and TRBJ1-5; TRBD1 matches 7 bases. V trimming: 2 bases; J trimming: 2 bases; junction bases outside the gene matches: 3. This CDR3 has 15 amino acids. Germline lookup yields CDR1 MNHNY and CDR2 SVGAGI (reference sequence). CDR3 sequence (DNA): TGTGCCAGCAGTTACACGGGGACAGGCAATCAGCCCCAGCATTTT. The encoded protein is CASSYTGTGNQPQHF.

The rearrangement links TRBV18 to TRBJ2-7; the D is unclear. This CDR3 region has 11 residues. The V gene lost 4 bases and the J gene lost 8 bases, with 9 bases spanning the gap. Germline V gene sequence: CDR1 KGHSH, CDR2 LQKENI. The CDR3 DNA is TGTGCCAGCTCACTTCAGGATCAGCAGTACTTC. This gives the protein CASSLQDQQYF.

V and J are TRBV7-2 and TRBJ2-1; TRBD1 is a possible D gene (6 bases). The CDR3 runs 18 residues. Trimming left V 1 base short and J 1 base short, with 17 bases between. Per germline, CDR1 SGHTA and CDR2 FQGNSA. The CDR3 DNA sequence: TGTGCCAGCAGCTTAGGACCAACAGGGATAGGATCCTACAATGAGCAGTTCTTC. It encodes CASSLGPTGIGSYNEQFF.

J is TRBJ2-1 and V is TRBV29-1; no clear D. Trimming stripped 3 bases from V and 12 bases from J, with 15 bases between. The CDR3 contains 12 residues. Looked up from germline, CDR1 is SQVTM and CDR2 is ANQGSEA. The chain's CDR3 is CSVDLSETGQFF. CDR3 sequence (DNA): TGCAGCGTTGATCTATCCGAGACGGGGCAGTTCTTC.

The chain combines TRBV21-1 with TRBJ1-3. TRBV21-1 is labeled a pseudogene. The CDR3 sequence is 16 residues long. The CDR3 DNA reads as TGTGCCAGCAGCAAACCTGGGGGGAATTCTGGAAACACCATATATTTT. Translated: CASSKPGGNSGNTIYF.

The chain has TRBV19 and TRBJ2-5; possibly TRBD2 for D (6 bases). The J call is uncertain, as TRBJ2-7 better fits the DNA end. Germline assignment: CDR1 LNHDA and CDR2 SQIVND (reference sequence). The CDR3 has 15 amino acids. CDR3 DNA sequence: TGTGCCAGTAAATTCGCAGAGGGGAGGTCCTACGAGCAGTACTTC. Its translation: CASKFAEGRSYEQYF.

A remark on this clone: At the DNA level, this CDR3 is encoded by other sequences in the same sample as well. The gene calls are TRBV4-2 and TRBJ1-3; no firm D call. Germline-derived CDR1 and CDR2 are LGHNA and YNFKEQ. Deletions cut 1 base from V and 4 bases from J, with 5 bases between. The length of the CDR3 is 13 residues. CDR3 bases: TGTGCCAGCAGCCAAGGGGAGGGAAACACCATATATTTT. Protein sequence: CASSQGEGNTIYF.

The rearrangement joins TRBV10-3 to TRBJ2-1; 7 bases match TRBD2. The V gene's germline CDR1 is ENHRY and CDR2 SYGVKD. The ends lost 7 bases at V and 9 bases at J; junction bases unmatched: 12. The CDR3 consists of 14 residues. The CDR3 is CAIKNTSDGGEQFF. As DNA, the CDR3 is TGTGCCATCAAGAACACTAGCGACGGGGGTGAGCAGTTCTTC.

In its sample, this clone was seen once. The gene calls are TRBV9 and TRBJ2-7; D perhaps matches TRBD1 (5 bases). V gave up 3 bases and J gave up 3 bases, with 13 bases separating them. Looked up from germline, CDR1 is SGDLS and CDR2 is YYNGEE. This CDR3 region has 14 residues. CDR3 residues: CASSDRPQGYEQYF. The CDR3 DNA is TGTGCCAGCAGCGACCGACCGCAGGGCTACGAGCAGTACTTC.

The chain combines TRBV7-9 with TRBJ1-1; D possibly corresponds to TRBD1 (6 bases). The CDR3 has 16 amino acids. Per germline, CDR1 SEHNR and CDR2 FQNEAQ (reference sequence). V was pared by 5 bases and J by 4 bases, with 20 bases between. The CDR3 DNA sequence: TGTGCCAGCAGCACGCGCTCGACAGGTCTAGGCACTGAAGCTTTCTTT. Its translation is CASSTRSTGLGTEAFF.

The chain employs TRBV7-2 and TRBJ1-6, with 8 positions matching TRBD1. CDR1 and CDR2 from the germline V gene are SGHTA and FQGNSA. CDR3 length: 15 residues. J lost 10 bases, V lost 3 bases, and 8 bases had no gene match. The DNA for the CDR3 is TGTGCCAGCAGCTTGTTGGGACAGGTCTCCTCACCCCTCCACTTT. It encodes CASSLLGQVSSPLHF.

The CDR3 nucleotides are TGTGCCAGCAGCGAACCACAGGCCCACTCTCTCCGAGGGCAGTACTTC. The encoded protein is CASSEPQAHSLRGQYF. The genes are TRBV21-1 and TRBJ2-7; TRBD1 was called by the table and not checked on the DNA. TRBV21-1 is labeled a pseudogene. This CDR3 region has 16 residues.

CDR3 sequence: CASSYSGGSNEQFF. For the CDR3, the DNA is TGTGCCAGCAGTTACTCGGGAGGCAGCAATGAGCAGTTCTTC. This chain joins TRBV6-5 and TRBJ2-1, with a weak D call TRBD2 (6 bases). V lost 0 bases to trimming and J lost 6 bases, with 9 bases between them. The CDR3 totals 14 residues. CDR1 is MNHEY and CDR2 is SVGAGI in the germline V gene.

The chain carries TRBV9 and TRBJ1-3, with D maybe TRBD1 (5 bases). The CDR3 spans 14 residues. CDR1 is SGDLS and CDR2 is YYNGEE in the germline V gene. The V end was cut by 3 bases, the J end by 2 bases, with 9 bases between. In DNA, the CDR3 is TGTGCCAGCAGCGAGGGAGGGGCTGGAAACACCATATATTTT. It translates to CASSEGGAGNTIYF.

Worth noting for this clone: The junction shows a germline mismatch at one end, possibly a read error. This chain uses TRBV7-7 with TRBJ2-1, with a tentative D call TRBD2 (6 bases). The CDR3 is made up of 14 amino acids. Per germline, CDR1 SSHAT and CDR2 FNYEAQ (reference sequence). DNA of the CDR3: TGTGCTAGCAGCCGGGACTCCTCCTACAATGAGCAGTTCTTC. This sequence encodes CASSRDSSYNEQFF. The full variable domain, its missing parts supplied by reference TRBV7-7 and TRBJ2-1, is GAGVSQSPRYKVTKRGQDVTLRCDPISSHATLYWYQQALGQGPEFLTYFNYEAQPDKSGLPSDRFSAERPEGSISTLTIQRTEQRDSAMYRCASSRDSSYNEQFFGPGTRLTVL.

The rearrangement joins TRBV6-1 to TRBJ1-2; tentative D call: TRBD1 (6 bases). The CDR3 covers 13 residues. V lost 6 bases, J lost 8 bases, and 16 bases lay in between. Germline CDR1 reads MNHNS; CDR2 reads SASEGT. For the CDR3, the DNA is TGTGCCAGCAGGACCCCAGGGGAGGGCGGCTACACCTTC. Protein: CASRTPGEGGYTF.

In this sample, this clone turned up a few times. The V gene is TRBV7-9, the J gene TRBJ2-2; TRBD1 matches at 7 bases. V shed 5 bases, J shed 7 bases, and the junction held 7 bases outside the gene matches. Germline values: CDR1 SEHNR, CDR2 FQNEAQ (reference sequence). CDR3 length: 14 amino acids. In nucleotides, the CDR3 is TGTGCCAGCAGCCATACAGGGGATGGCGGGGAGCTGTTTTTT. The encoded protein is CASSHTGDGGELFF.

The rearrangement uses TRBV6-5 and TRBJ2-5; TRBD2 is a possible D gene (6 bases). This CDR3 has 14 residues. Germline CDR1 reads MNHEY; CDR2 reads SVGAGI. The V end lost 8 bases, the J end lost 0 bases, and 13 bases lay between the germline ends. CDR3 amino acids: CASHIGGNQETQYF. In DNA, the CDR3 is TGTGCCAGCCATATAGGAGGGAACCAAGAGACCCAGTACTTC.

The rearrangement uses TRBV6-1 and TRBJ2-3, with 8 positions matching TRBD1. Germline CDR1 reads MNHNS; CDR2 reads SASEGT. J was trimmed by 2 bases and V by 4 bases; bases with no gene match: 8. The CDR3 totals 16 residues. The CDR3 sequence: CASSAPRGLVTDTQYF. CDR3 bases: TGTGCCAGCAGTGCCCCCAGGGGGCTTGTCACAGATACGCAGTATTTT.

The chain uses TRBV5-1 and TRBJ2-5; 10 nucleotides align to TRBD2. CDR1 is SGHRS and CDR2 is YFSETQ in the germline V gene. This CDR3 comprises 17 residues. V lost 7 bases and J lost 0; bases outside the gene matches: 12. CDR3 sequence: CASGVGLAVRHQETQYF. The CDR3 DNA follows: TGCGCCAGCGGCGTCGGACTAGCGGTTAGGCACCAAGAGACCCAGTACTTC.

The V gene is TRBV11-3, the J gene TRBJ2-2; TRBD2 might be the D (5 bases). The CDR3 sequence is 12 residues long. The V and J ends lost 5 bases and 8 bases respectively, with 9 bases between them. Per germline, CDR1 SGHNT and CDR2 YENEEA. CDR3 sequence reads: CASSAWTGELFF. CDR3 sequence (DNA): TGTGCCAGCAGCGCTTGGACTGGGGAGCTGTTTTTT.

The V call is TRBV29-1, the J call TRBJ1-2; 7 positions agree with TRBD1. This CDR3 has 18 amino acids. Germline CDR1 and CDR2: SQVTM and ANQGSEA. The V segment lost 0 bases and the J segment 4 bases; nucleotides outside the gene matches: 17. CDR3 in amino acids: CSVEDPDRALSYSYGYTF. Written as DNA, the CDR3 is TGCAGCGTTGAAGATCCAGACAGGGCCCTAAGCTATAGCTATGGCTACACCTTC.

The chain couples TRBV6-5 to TRBJ2-2, with D perhaps TRBD1 (5 bases). This CDR3 has 14 amino acids. V was pared by 6 bases and J by 4 bases, with 12 bases between. Germline assignment: CDR1 MNHEY and CDR2 SVGAGI. CDR3 nucleotides: TGTGCCAGCAGATTGGGGCGAGGCACCGGGGAGCTGTTTTTT. This encodes CASRLGRGTGELFF.

CDR3 coding DNA: TGTGCCAGCAGTTCGCCGGCAAGGGACAGTACCTACGAGCAGTACTTC. This sequence encodes CASSSPARDSTYEQYF. The chain joins TRBV27 to TRBJ2-7, with 7 nucleotides matching TRBD1. J lost 2 bases, V lost 4 bases, and 11 bases had no gene match. This CDR3 has 16 residues. Germline loops: CDR1 MNHEY, CDR2 SMNVEV (reference sequence).